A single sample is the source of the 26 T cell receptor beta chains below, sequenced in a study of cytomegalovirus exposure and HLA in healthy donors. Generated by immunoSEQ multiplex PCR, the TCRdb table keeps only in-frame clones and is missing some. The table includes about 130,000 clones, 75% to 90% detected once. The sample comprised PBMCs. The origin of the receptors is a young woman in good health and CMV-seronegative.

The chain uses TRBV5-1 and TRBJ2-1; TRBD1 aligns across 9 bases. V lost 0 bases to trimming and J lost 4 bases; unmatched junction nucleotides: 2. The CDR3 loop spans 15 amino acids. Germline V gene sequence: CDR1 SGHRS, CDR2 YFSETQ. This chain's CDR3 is CASSLGDRDYNEQFF. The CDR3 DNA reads TGCGCCAGCAGCTTGGGGGACAGGGATTACAATGAGCAGTTCTTC.

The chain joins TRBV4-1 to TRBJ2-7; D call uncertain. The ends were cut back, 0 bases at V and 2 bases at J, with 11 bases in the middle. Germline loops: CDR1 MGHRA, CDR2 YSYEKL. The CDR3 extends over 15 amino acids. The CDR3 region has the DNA TGCGCCAGCAGCCAAGAGAACAGCCGAGCCTACGAGCAGTACTTC. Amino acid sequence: CASSQENSRAYEQYF.

The CDR3 bases are TGTGCCAGCAGTTTAAGTGGGGCCGGAAACACCATATATTTT. This encodes CASSLSGAGNTIYF. The chain links TRBV27 to TRBJ1-3, with D possibly TRBD1 on 5 matching bases. Germline loops: CDR1 MNHEY, CDR2 SMNVEV (reference sequence). The CDR3 sequence is 14 residues long. The V gene lost 2 bases and the J gene lost 4 bases, with 9 bases spanning the gap.

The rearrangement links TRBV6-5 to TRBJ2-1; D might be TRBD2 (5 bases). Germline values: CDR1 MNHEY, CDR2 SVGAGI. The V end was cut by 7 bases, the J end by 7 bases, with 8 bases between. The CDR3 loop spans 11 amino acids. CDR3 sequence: CASTLANEQFF. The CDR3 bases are TGTGCCAGCACCCTAGCAAATGAGCAGTTCTTC.

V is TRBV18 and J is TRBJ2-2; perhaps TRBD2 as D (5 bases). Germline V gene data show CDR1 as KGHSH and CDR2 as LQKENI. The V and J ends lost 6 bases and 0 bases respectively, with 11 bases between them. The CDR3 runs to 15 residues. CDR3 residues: CASSRGTANTGELFF. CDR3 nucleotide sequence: TGTGCCAGCTCTCGGGGTACCGCGAACACCGGGGAGCTGTTTTTT.

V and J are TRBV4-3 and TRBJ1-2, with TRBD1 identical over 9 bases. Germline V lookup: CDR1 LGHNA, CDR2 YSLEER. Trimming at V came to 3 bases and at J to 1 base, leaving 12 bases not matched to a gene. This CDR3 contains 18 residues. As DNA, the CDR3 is TGCGCCAGCAGCCAGGAGGCGACGGGACAGGGTGGTAACTATGGCTACACCTTC. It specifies CASSQEATGQGGNYGYTF.

This CDR3 is CASSLEMSNNEQFF. The CDR3 DNA follows: TGTGCCAGCAGCCTTGAGATGTCGAACAATGAGCAGTTCTTC. This chain links TRBV7-9 with TRBJ2-1; D is unclear. Trimming left V 5 bases short and J 5 bases short, with 13 bases between. CDR3 length: 14 amino acids. Germline V gene sequence: CDR1 SEHNR, CDR2 FQNEAQ (reference sequence).

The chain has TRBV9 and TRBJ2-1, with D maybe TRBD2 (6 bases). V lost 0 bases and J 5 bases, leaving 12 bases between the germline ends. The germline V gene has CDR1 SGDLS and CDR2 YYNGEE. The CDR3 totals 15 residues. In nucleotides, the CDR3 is TGTGCCAGCAGCGTAGCGGGAGACTATAACAATGAGCAGTTCTTC. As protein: CASSVAGDYNNEQFF.

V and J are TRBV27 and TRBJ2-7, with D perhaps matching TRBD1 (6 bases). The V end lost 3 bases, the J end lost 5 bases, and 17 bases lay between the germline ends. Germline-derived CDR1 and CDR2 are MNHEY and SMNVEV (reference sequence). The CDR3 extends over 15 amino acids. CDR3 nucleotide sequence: TGTGCCAGCAGTTTCGGGCAAGGGGGTGGCGACGAGCAGTACTTC. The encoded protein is CASSFGQGGGDEQYF.

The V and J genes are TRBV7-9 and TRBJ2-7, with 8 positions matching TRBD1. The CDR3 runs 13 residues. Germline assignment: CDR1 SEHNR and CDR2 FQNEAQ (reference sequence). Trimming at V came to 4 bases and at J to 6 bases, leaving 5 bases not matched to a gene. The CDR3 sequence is CASSYQGAGEQYV. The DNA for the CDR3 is TGTGCCAGCAGCTACCAGGGGGCCGGCGAGCAGTACGTC.

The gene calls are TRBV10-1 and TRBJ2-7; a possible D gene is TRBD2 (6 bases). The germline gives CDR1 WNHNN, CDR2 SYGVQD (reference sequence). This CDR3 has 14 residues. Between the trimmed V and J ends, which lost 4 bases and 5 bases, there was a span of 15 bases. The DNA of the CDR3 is TGCGCCAGCAGTGCCGGGACTCAACACCACGAGCAGTACTTC. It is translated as CASSAGTQHHEQYF.

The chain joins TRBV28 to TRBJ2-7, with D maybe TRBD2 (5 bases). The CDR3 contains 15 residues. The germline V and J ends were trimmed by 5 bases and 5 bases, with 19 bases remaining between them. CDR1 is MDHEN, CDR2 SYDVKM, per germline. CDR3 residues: CASSTLRRMADEQYF. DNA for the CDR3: TGTGCCAGCAGTACTTTACGGAGGATGGCGGACGAGCAGTACTTC.

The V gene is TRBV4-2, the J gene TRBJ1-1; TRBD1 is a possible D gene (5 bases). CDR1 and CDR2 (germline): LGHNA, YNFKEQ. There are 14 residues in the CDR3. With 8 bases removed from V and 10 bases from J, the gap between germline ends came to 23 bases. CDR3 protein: CASCTPGLYPSAFF. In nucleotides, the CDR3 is TGTGCCAGCTGCACTCCGGGACTCTACCCTTCAGCTTTCTTT.

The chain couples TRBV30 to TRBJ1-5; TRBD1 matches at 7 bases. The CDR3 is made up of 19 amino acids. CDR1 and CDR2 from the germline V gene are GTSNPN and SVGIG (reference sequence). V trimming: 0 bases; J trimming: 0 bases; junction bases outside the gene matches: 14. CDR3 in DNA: TGTGCCTGGAGTGTAAGGGTCCAGACAGGGCCCTCTAGCAATCAGCCCCAGCATTTT. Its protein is CAWSVRVQTGPSSNQPQHF.

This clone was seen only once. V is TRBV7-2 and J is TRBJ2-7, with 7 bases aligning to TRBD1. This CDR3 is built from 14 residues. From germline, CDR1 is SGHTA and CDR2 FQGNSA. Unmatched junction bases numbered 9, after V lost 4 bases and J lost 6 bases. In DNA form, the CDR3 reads TGTGCCAGCAGCTCCCGGACAGGCTCCCCCGAGCAGTACTTC. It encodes CASSSRTGSPEQYF.

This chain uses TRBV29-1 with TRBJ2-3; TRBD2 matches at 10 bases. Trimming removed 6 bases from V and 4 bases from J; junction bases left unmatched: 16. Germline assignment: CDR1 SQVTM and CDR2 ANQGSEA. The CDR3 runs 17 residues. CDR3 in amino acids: CSVQGTSGKSLADTQYF. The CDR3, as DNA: TGCAGCGTCCAAGGAACTAGCGGGAAATCTTTAGCAGATACGCAGTATTTT.

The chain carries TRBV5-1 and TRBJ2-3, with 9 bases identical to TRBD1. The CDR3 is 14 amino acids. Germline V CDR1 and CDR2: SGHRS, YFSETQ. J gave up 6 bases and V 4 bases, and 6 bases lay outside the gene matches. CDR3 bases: TGCGCCAGCAGCCTGGGACAGGGAATGGATACGCAGTATTTT. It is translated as CASSLGQGMDTQYF.

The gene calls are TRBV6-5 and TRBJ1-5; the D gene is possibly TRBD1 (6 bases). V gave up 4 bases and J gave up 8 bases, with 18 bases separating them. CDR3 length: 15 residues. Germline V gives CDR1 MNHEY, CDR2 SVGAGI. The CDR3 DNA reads TGTGCCAGCAGTTCTGGTACAGGGTATTATGAGCCCCAGCATTTT. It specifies CASSSGTGYYEPQHF.

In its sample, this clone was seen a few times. The CDR3 region has the DNA TGTGCCAGCAGCTCCCCGGGACAGGGGGTGGAAAAACTGTTTTTT. The encoded protein is CASSSPGQGVEKLFF. The V gene is TRBV6-5, the J gene TRBJ1-4; 11 bases match TRBD1. The V and J ends lost 6 bases and 8 bases, in that order; junction bases with no gene match: 8. Germline assignment: CDR1 MNHEY and CDR2 SVGAGI. The CDR3 loop spans 15 amino acids.

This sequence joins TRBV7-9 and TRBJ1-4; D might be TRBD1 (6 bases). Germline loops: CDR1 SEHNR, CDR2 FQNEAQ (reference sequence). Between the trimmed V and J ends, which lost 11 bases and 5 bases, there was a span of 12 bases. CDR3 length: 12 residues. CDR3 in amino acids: CAVRDTNEKLFF. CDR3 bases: TGTGCCGTTCGGGACACGAATGAAAAACTGTTTTTT.

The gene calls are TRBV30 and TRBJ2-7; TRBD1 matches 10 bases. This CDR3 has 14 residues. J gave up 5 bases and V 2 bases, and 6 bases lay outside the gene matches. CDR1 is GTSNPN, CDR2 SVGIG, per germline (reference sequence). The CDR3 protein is CAWSLTGGDDEQYF. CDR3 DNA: TGTGCCTGGAGTCTGACAGGGGGCGACGACGAGCAGTACTTC.

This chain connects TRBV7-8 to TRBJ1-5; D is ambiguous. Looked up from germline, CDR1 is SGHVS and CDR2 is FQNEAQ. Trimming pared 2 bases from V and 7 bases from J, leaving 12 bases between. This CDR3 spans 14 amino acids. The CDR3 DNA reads TGTGCCAGCAGCTTAATTTTTGAGCACCAGCCCCAGCATTTT. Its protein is CASSLIFEHQPQHF.

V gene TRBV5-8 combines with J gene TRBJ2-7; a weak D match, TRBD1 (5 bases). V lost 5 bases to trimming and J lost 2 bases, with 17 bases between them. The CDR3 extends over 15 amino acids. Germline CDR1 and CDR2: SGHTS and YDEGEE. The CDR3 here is CASSSDTRSAYEQYV. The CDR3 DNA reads TGTGCCAGCAGTTCGGACACCCGCTCCGCCTACGAGCAGTACGTC.

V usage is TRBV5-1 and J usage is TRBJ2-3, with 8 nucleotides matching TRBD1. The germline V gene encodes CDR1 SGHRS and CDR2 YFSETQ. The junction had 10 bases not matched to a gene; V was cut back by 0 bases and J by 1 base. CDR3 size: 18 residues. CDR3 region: CASSLEIQGARGTDTQYF. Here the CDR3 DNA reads TGCGCCAGCAGCTTGGAAATCCAGGGGGCGCGGGGCACAGATACGCAGTATTTT.

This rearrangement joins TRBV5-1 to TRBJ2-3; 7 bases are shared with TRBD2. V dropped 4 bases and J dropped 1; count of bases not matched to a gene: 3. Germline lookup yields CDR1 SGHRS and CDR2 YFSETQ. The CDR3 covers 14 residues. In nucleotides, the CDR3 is TGCGCCAGCAGCCCTACTAGCGGCACAGATACGCAGTATTTT. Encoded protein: CASSPTSGTDTQYF.

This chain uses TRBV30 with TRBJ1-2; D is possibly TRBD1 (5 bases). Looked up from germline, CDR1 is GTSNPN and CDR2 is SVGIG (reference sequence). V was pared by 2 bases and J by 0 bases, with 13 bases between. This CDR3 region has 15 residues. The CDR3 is CAWSPGHFPNYGYTF. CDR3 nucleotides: TGTGCCTGGAGTCCCGGACATTTCCCTAACTATGGCTACACCTTC.